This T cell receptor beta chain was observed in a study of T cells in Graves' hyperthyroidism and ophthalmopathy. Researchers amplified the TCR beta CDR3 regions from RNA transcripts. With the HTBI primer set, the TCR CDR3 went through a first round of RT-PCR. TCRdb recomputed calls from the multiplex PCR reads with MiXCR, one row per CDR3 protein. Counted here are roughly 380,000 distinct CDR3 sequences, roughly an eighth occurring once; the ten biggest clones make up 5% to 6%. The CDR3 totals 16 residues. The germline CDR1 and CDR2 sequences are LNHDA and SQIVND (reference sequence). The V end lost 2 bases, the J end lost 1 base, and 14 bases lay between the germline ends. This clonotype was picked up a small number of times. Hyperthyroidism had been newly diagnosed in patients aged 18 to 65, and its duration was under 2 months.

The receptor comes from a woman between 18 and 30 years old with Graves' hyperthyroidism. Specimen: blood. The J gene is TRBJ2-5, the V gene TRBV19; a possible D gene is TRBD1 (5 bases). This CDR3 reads CASSILGVTGQETQYF. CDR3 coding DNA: TGTGCCAGTAGTATACTCGGCGTAACAGGCCAAGAGACCCAGTACTTC.